This record concerns one TCR beta chain sequence. Method: immunoSEQ multiplex PCR; TCRdb's copy keeps in-frame clones and lacks some. The sample has roughly 56,000 clones, about 80% seen once; the top ten hold under 20%. During the collection period, no donor immune events like infections were recorded. This entry comes from a study of identifying expanded T cells in peripheral blood. CDR1 LNHDA and CDR2 SQIVND come from the germline V gene (reference sequence). The CDR3 is 13 residues long. V was trimmed by 4 bases and J by 3 bases, leaving 7 bases between them. The sequence was collected from a person aged 18-69 years in good health. The sample taken for sequencing was blood. The chain is built from TRBV19 and TRBJ2-1; D is ambiguous. The CDR3: CASSRRRYNEQFF. DNA of the CDR3: TGTGCCAGTAGTAGAAGGCGCTACAATGAGCAGTTCTTC.